The rows below give T cell receptor beta chains drawn from one sample of a study of blood T cell repertoires in COVID-19. Sequencing was performed with immunoSEQ multiplex PCR; in TCRdb, only in-frame clones are kept and a portion is missing. The table has some 240,000 clones, 88% seen once. The sequencing sample was made of peripheral blood. These receptors were taken from a woman between 65 and 79 years old with COVID-19, enrolled during active disease. CDR3s include the opening cysteine and the closing phenylalanine or tryptophan. The D gene is left open where the match is weak. For some rows the clone size is stated as once, few or many, or as a class when expanded; others skip it.

v_gene: TRBV30; abundance: .; d_gene: TRBD2; j_gene: TRBJ2-1; CDR3nt: TGTGCCTGGAGCGAAAGCGGGAGGGCAGGTAATGAGCAGTTCTTC; CDR3aa: CAWSESGRAGNEQFF
v_gene: TRBV3-1/TRBV3-2; abundance: .; d_gene: TRBD1; j_gene: TRBJ2-1; CDR3nt: TGTGCCAGCAGCCAATCACGGACAGGGTTTAATGAGCAGTTCTTC; CDR3aa: CASSQSRTGFNEQFF
v_gene: TRBV5-4; abundance: once; d_gene: .; j_gene: TRBJ2-7; CDR3nt: TGTGCCAGCAGCTTGGCTCAGGGATCCTCCTACGAGCAGTACTTC; CDR3aa: CASSLAQGSSYEQYF
v_gene: TRBV14; abundance: .; d_gene: .; j_gene: TRBJ1-2; CDR3nt: TGTGCCAGCAGCGGTACAGGGAACTATGGCTACACCTTC; CDR3aa: CASSGTGNYGYTF
v_gene: TRBV2; abundance: few; d_gene: TRBD1; j_gene: TRBJ2-7; CDR3nt: TGTGCCAGCAGTAGTTGGGGACAGGGGCCCTACGAGCAGTACTTC; CDR3aa: CASSSWGQGPYEQYF
v_gene: TRBV7-2; abundance: .; d_gene: .; j_gene: TRBJ2-5; CDR3nt: TGTGCCAGCAGCAGAGCGTGGAGGGCGGAGACCCAGTACTTC; CDR3aa: CASSRAWRAETQYF
v_gene: TRBV3-1/TRBV3-2; abundance: .; d_gene: .; j_gene: TRBJ1-3; CDR3nt: TGTGCCAGCAGCCAACGACAGTCCTCTGGAAACACCATATATTTT; CDR3aa: CASSQRQSSGNTIYF
v_gene: TRBV10-2; abundance: .; d_gene: TRBD2; j_gene: TRBJ2-1; CDR3nt: TGCGCCAGCAGGGGGACTAGCGGGGACAATGAGCAGTTCTTC; CDR3aa: CASRGTSGDNEQFF
v_gene: TRBV30; abundance: .; d_gene: TRBD2; j_gene: TRBJ2-1; CDR3nt: TGTGCCTCCCAAATCCCTACTAGCGGAAACTACAATGAGCAGTTCTTC; CDR3aa: CASQIPTSGNYNEQFF
v_gene: TRBV19; abundance: .; d_gene: .; j_gene: TRBJ1-4; CDR3nt: TGTGCCAGTAGCAGAACATGGGGCGGGGATGAAAAACTGTTTTTT; CDR3aa: CASSRTWGGDEKLFF